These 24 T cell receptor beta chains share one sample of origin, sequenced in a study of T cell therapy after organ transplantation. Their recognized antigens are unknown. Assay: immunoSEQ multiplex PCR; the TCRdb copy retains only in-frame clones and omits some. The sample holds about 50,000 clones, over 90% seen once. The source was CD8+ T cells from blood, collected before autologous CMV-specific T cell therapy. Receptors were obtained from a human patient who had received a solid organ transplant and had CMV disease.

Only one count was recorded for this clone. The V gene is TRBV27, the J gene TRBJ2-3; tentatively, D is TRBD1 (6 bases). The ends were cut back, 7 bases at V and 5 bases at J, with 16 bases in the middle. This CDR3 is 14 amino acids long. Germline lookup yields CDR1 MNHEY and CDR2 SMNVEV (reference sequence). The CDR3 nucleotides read TGTGCCAGCATTCCCCCACAGGGCGGAGATACGCAGTATTTT. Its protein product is CASIPPQGGDTQYF.

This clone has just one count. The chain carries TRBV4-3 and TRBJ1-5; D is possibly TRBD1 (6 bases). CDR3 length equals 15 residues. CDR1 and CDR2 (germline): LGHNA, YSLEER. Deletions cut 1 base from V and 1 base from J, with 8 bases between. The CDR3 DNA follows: TGCGCCAGCAGCCAAGCTACAGGGAGCAATCAGCCCCAGCATTTT. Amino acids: CASSQATGSNQPQHF.

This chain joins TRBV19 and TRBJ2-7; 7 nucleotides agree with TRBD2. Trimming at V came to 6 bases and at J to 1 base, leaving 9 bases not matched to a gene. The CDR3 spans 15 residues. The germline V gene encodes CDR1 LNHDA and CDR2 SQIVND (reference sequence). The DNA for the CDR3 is TGTGCCAGTAGCGCTAGCGGAGGTTCTTCCTACGAGCAGTACTTC. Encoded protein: CASSASGGSSYEQYF.

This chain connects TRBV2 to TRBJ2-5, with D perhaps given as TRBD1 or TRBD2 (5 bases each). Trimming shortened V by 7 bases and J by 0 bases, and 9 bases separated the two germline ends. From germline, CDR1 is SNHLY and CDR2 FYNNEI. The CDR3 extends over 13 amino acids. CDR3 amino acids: CASTGRNQETQYF. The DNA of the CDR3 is TGTGCCAGCACGGGACGTAACCAAGAGACCCAGTACTTC.

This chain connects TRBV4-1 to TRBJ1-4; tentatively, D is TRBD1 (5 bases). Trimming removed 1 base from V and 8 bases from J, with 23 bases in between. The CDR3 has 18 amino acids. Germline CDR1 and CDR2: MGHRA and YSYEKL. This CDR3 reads CASSQGLGGWGTGEKLFF. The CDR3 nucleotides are TGCGCCAGCAGCCAAGGCTTAGGAGGGTGGGGGACTGGGGAAAAACTGTTTTTT.

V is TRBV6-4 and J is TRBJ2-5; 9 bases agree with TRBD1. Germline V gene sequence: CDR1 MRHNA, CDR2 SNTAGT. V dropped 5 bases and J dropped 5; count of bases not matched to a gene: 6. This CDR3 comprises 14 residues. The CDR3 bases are TGTGCCAGCAGTCCCGGGACAGGGTCGGAGACCCAGTACTTC. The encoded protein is CASSPGTGSETQYF.

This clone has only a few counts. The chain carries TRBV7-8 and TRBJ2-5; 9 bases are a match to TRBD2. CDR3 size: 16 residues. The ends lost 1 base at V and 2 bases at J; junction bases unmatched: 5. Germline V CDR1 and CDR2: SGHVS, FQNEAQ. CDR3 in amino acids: CASSLVAGGLQETQYF. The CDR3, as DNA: TGTGCCAGCAGCTTAGTCGCGGGAGGGCTACAAGAGACCCAGTACTTC. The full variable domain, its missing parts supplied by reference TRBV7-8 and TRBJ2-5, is GAGVSQSPRYKVAKRGQDVALRCDPISGHVSLFWYQQALGQGPEFLTYFQNEAQLDKSGLPSDRFFAERPEGSVSTLKIQRTQQEDSAVYLCASSLVAGGLQETQYFGPGTRLLVL.

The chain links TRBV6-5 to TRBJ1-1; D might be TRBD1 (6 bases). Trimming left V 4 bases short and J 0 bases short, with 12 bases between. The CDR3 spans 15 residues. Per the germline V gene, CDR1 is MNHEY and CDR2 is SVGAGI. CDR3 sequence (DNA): TGTGCCAGCAGTTGGTCGGGGGGCATGAACACTGAAGCTTTCTTT. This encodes CASSWSGGMNTEAFF.

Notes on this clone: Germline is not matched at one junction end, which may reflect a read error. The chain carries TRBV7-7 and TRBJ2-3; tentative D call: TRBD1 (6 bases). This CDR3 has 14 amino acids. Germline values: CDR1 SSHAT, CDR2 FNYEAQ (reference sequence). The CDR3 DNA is TGTGCTAGCAGCTTAGAAGGGGGAACAGATACGCAGTATTTT. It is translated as CASSLEGGTDTQYF.

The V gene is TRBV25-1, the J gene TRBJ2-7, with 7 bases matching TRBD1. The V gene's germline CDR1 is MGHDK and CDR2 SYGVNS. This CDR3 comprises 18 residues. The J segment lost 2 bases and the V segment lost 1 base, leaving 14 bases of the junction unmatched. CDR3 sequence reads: CASSELRGQRGMTYEQYF. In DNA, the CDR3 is TGTGCCAGCAGTGAATTGAGGGGACAGCGAGGGATGACCTACGAGCAGTACTTC.

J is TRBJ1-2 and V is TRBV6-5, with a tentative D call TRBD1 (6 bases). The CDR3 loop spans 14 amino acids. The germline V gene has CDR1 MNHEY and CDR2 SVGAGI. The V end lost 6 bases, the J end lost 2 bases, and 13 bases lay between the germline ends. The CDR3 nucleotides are TGTGCCAGCAGGCCAGGGGTTCCGAACTATGGCTACACCTTC. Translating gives CASRPGVPNYGYTF.

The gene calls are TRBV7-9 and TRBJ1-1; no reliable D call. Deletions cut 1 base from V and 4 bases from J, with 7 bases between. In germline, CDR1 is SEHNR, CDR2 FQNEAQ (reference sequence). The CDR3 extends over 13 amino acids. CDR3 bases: TGTGCCAGCAGCTTAGGAGGGAGCACTGAAGCTTTCTTT. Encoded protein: CASSLGGSTEAFF.

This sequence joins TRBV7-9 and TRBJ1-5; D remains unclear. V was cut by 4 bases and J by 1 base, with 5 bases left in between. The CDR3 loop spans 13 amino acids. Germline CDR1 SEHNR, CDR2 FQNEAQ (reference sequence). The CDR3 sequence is CASSSASNQPQHF. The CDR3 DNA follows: TGTGCCAGCAGCTCTGCCAGCAATCAGCCCCAGCATTTT.

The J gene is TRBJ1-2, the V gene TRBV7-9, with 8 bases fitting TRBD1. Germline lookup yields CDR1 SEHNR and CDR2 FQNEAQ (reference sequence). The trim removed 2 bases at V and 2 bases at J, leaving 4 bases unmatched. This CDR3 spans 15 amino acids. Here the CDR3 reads CASSLQGALNYGYTF. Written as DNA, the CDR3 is TGTGCCAGCAGCTTACAGGGGGCGCTGAACTATGGCTACACCTTC.

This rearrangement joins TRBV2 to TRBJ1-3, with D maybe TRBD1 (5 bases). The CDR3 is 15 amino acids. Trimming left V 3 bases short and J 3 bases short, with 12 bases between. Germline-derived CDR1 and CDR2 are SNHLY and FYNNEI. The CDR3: CASSEGGAVGNTIYF. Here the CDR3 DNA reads TGTGCCAGCAGTGAGGGAGGGGCGGTTGGAAACACCATATATTTT.

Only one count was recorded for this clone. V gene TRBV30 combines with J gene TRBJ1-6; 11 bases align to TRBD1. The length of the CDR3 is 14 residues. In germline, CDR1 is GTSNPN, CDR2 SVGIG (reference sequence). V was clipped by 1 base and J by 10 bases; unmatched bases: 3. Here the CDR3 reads CAWSAGQGASPLHF. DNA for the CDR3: TGTGCCTGGAGTGCAGGACAGGGGGCCTCACCCCTCCACTTT.

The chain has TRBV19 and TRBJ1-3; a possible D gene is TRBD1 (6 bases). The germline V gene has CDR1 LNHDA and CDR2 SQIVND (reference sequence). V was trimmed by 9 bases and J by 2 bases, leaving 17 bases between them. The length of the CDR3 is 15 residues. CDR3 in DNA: TGTGCCAGCCATACCCCACAGGGAGCTGGAAACACCATATATTTT. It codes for CASHTPQGAGNTIYF.

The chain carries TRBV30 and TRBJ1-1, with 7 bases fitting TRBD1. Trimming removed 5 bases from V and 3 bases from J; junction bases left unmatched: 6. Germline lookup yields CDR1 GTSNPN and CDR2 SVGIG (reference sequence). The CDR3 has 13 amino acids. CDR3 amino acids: CAWWSTGDTEAFF. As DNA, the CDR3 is TGTGCCTGGTGGTCTACAGGGGACACTGAAGCTTTCTTT.

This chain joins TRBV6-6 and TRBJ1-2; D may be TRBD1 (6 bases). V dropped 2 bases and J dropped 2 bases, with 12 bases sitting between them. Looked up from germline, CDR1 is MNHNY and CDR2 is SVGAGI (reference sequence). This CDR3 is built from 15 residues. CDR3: CASSYRTEMNYGYTF. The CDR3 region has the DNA TGTGCCAGCAGTTACCGGACAGAGATGAACTATGGCTACACCTTC.

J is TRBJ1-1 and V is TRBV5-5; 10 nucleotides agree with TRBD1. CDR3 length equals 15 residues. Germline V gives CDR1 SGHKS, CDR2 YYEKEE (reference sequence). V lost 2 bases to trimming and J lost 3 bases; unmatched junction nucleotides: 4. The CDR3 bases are TGTGCCAGCAGCTTTTGGACAGGGGGGGACACTGAAGCTTTCTTT. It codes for CASSFWTGGDTEAFF.

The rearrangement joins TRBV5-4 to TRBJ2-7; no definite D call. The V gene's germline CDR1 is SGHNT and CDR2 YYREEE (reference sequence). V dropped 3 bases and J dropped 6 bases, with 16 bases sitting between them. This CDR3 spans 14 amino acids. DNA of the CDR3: TGTGCCAGCAGCTCCACCAGTCGTCGCTTCGAGCAGTACTTC. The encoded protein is CASSSTSRRFEQYF.

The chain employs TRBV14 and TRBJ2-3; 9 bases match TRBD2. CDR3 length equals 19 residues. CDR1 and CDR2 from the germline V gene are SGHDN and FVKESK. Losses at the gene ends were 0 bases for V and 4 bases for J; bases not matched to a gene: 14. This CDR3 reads CASSQDGRIAGEFPDTQYF. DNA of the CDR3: TGTGCCAGCAGCCAAGATGGTAGAATAGCGGGAGAATTTCCAGATACGCAGTATTTT. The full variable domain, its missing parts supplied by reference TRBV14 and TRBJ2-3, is EAGVTQFPSHSVIEKGQTVTLRCDPISGHDNLYWYRRVMGKEIKFLLHFVKESKQDESGMPNNRFLAERTGGTYSTLKVQPAELEDSGVYFCASSQDGRIAGEFPDTQYFGPGTRLTVL.

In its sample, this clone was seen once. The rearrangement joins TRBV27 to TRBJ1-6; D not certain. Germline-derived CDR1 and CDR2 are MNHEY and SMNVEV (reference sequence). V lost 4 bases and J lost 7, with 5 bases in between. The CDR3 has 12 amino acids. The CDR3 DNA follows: TGTGCCAGCAGTTCTAGGAATTCACCCCTCCACTTT. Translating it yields CASSSRNSPLHF.

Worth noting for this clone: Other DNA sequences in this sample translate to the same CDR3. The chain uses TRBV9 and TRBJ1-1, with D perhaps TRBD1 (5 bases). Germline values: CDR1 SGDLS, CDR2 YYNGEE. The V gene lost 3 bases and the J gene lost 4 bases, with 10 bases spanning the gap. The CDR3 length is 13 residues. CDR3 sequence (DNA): TGTGCCAGCAGCGCTTATCAGGGCACTGAAGCTTTCTTT. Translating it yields CASSAYQGTEAFF.